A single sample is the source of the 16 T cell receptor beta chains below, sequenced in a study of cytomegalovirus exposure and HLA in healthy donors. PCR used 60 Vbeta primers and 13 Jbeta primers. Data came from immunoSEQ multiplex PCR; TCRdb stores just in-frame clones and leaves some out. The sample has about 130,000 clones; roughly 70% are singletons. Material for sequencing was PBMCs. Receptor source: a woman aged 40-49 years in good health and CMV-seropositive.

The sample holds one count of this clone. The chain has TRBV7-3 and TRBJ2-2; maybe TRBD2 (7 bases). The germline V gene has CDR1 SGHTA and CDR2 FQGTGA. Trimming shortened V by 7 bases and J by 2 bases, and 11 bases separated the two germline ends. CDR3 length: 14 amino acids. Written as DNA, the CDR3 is TGTGCCAGCAAGGGGGGGCTCAACACCGGGGAGCTGTTTTTT. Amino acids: CASKGGLNTGELFF. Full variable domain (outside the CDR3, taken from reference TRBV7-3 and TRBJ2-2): GAGVSQTPSNKVTEKGKYVELRCDPISGHTALYWYRQSLGQGPEFLIYFQGTGAADDSGLPNDRFFAVRPEGSVSTLKIQRTERGDSAVYLCASKGGLNTGELFFGEGSRLTVL.

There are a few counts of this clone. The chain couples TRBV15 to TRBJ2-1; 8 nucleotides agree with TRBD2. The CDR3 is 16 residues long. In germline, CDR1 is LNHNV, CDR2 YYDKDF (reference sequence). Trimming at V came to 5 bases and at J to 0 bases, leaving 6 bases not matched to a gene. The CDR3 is CATSGRGGTSYNEQFF. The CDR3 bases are TGTGCCACCAGCGGTCGGGGGGGTACCTCCTACAATGAGCAGTTCTTC.

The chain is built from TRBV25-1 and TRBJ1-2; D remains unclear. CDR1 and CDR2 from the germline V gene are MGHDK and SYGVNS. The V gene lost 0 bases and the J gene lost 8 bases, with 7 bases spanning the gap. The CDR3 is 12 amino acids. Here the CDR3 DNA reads TGTGCCAGCAGTGAATACGGGGTCGGCTACACCTTC. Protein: CASSEYGVGYTF.

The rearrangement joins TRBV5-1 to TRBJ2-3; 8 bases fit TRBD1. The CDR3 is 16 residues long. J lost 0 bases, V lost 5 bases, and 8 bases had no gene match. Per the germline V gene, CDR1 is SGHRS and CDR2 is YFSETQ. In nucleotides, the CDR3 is TGCGCCAGCAGTAGGGACAGGTCCACTAGCACAGATACGCAGTATTTT. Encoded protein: CASSRDRSTSTDTQYF.

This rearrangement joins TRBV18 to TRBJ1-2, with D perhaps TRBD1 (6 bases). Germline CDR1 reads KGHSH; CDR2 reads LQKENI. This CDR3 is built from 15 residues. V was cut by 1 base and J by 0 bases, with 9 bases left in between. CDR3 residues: CASSPRQDPNYGYTF. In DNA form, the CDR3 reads TGTGCCAGCTCACCACGACAGGATCCTAACTATGGCTACACCTTC.

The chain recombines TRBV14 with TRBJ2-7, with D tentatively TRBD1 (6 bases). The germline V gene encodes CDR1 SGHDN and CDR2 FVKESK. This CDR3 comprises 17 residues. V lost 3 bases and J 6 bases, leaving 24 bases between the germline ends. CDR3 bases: TGTGCCAGCAGCCACCCTAGGACAGAAATCGGTGGCTTCGAGCAGTACTTC. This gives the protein CASSHPRTEIGGFEQYF. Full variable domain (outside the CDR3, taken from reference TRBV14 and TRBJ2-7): EAGVTQFPSHSVIEKGQTVTLRCDPISGHDNLYWYRRVMGKEIKFLLHFVKESKQDESGMPNNRFLAERTGGTYSTLKVQPAELEDSGVYFCASSHPRTEIGGFEQYFGPGTRLTVT.

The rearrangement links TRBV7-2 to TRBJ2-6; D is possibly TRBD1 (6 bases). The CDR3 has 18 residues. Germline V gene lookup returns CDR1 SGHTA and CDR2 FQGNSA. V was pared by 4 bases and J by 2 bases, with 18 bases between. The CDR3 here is CASSYTGYYIAGANVLTF. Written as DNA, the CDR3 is TGTGCCAGCAGCTATACAGGGTACTATATCGCTGGGGCCAACGTCCTGACTTTC.

The CDR3 DNA follows: TGCAGGGCAACTAGATACAATGAGCAGTTCTTC. This sequence encodes CRATRYNEQFF. The chain is built from TRBV20-1 and TRBJ2-1; tentatively, D is TRBD2 (5 bases). The CDR3 has 11 residues. Germline values: CDR1 DFQATT, CDR2 SNEGSKA (reference sequence).

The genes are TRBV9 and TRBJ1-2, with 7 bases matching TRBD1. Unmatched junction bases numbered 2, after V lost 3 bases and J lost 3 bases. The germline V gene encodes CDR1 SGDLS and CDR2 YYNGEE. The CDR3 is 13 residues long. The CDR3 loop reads CASSAGGDYGYTF. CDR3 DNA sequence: TGTGCCAGCAGCGCAGGGGGAGACTATGGCTACACCTTC.

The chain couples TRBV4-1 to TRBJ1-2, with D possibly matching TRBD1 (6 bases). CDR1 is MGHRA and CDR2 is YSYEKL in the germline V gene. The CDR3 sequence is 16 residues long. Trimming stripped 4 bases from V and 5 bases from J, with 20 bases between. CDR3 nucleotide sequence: TGCGCCAGCAGCCTCGAGTACAGGGTAGTTAGGTATGGCTACACCTTC. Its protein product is CASSLEYRVVRYGYTF.

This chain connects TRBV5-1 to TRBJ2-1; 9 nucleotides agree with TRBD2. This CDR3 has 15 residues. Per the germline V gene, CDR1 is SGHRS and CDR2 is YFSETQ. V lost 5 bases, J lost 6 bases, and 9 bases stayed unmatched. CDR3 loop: CASRRGGATVNEQFF. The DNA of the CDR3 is TGCGCCAGCAGACGCGGGGGGGCAACGGTCAATGAGCAGTTCTTC. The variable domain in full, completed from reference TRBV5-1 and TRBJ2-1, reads KAGVTQTPRYLIKTRGQQVTLSCSPISGHRSVSWYQQTPGQGLQFLFEYFSETQRNKGNFPGRFSGRQFSNSRSEMNVSTLELGDSALYLCASRRGGATVNEQFFGPGTRLTVL.

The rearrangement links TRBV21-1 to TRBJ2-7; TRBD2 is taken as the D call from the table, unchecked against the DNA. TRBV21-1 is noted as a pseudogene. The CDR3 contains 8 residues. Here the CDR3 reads CASSRGYF. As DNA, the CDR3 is TGTGCCAGCTCGCGGGGTTACTTC.

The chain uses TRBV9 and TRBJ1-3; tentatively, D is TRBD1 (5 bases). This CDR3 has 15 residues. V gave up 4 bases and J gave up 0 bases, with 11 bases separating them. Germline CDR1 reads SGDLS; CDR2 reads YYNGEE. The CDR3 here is CASSQGAASGNTIYF. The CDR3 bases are TGTGCCAGCAGCCAAGGGGCGGCCTCTGGAAACACCATATATTTT.

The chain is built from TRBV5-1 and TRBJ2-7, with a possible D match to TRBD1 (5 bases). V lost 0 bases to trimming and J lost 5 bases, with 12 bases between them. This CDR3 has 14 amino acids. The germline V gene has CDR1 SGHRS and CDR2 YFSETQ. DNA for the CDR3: TGCGCCAGCAGCTTGGGTCAGGGTTCGGACGAGCAGTACTTC. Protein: CASSLGQGSDEQYF. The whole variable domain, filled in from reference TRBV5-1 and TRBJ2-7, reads KAGVTQTPRYLIKTRGQQVTLSCSPISGHRSVSWYQQTPGQGLQFLFEYFSETQRNKGNFPGRFSGRQFSNSRSEMNVSTLELGDSALYLCASSLGQGSDEQYFGPGTRLTVT.

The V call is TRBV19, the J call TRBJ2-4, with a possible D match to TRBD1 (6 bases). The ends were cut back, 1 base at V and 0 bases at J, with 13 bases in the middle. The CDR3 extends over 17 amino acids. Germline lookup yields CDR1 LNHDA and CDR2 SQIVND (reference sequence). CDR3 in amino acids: CASSIATGKLAKNIQYF. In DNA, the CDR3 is TGTGCCAGTAGTATAGCCACAGGGAAACTAGCCAAAAACATTCAGTACTTC.

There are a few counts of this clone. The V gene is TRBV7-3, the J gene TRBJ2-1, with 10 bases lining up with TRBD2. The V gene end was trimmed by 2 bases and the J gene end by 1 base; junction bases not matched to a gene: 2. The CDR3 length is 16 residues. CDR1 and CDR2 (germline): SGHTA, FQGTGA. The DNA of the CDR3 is TGTGCCAGCAGCTTATATAGCGGGGGGTCCTACAATGAGCAGTTCTTC. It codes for CASSLYSGGSYNEQFF. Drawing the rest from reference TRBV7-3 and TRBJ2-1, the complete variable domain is GAGVSQTPSNKVTEKGKYVELRCDPISGHTALYWYRQSLGQGPEFLIYFQGTGAADDSGLPNDRFFAVRPEGSVSTLKIQRTERGDSAVYLCASSLYSGGSYNEQFFGPGTRLTVL.